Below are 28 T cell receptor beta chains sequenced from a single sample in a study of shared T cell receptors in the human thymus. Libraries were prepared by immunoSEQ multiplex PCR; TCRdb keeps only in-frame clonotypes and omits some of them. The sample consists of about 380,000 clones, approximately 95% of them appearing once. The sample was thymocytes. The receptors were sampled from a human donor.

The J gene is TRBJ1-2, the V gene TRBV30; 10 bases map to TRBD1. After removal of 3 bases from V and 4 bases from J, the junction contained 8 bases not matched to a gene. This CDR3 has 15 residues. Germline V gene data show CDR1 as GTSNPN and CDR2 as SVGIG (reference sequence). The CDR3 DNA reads TGTGCCTGGAGGGGAAGACAGGGGGCTTTCTATGGCTACACCTTC. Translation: CAWRGRQGAFYGYTF.

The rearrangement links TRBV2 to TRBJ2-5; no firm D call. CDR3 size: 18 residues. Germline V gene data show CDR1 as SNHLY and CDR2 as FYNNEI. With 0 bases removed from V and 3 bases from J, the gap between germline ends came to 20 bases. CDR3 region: CASSEAELGKVVEETQYF. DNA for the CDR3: TGTGCCAGCAGTGAAGCGGAGCTAGGGAAGGTTGTGGAAGAGACCCAGTACTTC.

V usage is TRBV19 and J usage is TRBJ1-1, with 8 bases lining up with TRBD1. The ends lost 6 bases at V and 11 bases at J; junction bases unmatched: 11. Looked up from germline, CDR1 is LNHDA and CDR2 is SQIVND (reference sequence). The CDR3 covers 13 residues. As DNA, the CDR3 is TGTGCCAGTAGGAAACCCAGGGGGCAGGTGGCTTTCTTT. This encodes CASRKPRGQVAFF.

The CDR3 protein is CASSFQGRTLYEQYF. CDR3 bases: TGTGCCAGCAGTTTCCAGGGGCGCACCCTCTACGAGCAGTACTTC. The chain uses TRBV27 and TRBJ2-7; possibly TRBD1 for D (6 bases). V was clipped by 3 bases and J by 3 bases, with 15 bases between them. The CDR3 is made up of 15 amino acids. Germline lookup yields CDR1 MNHEY and CDR2 SMNVEV (reference sequence).

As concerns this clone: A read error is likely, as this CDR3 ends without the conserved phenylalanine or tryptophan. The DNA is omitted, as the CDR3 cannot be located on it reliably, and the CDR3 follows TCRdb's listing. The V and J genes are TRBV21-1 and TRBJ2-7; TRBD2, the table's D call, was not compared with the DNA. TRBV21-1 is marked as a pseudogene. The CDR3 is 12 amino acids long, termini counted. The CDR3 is CASSKALGGGQL.

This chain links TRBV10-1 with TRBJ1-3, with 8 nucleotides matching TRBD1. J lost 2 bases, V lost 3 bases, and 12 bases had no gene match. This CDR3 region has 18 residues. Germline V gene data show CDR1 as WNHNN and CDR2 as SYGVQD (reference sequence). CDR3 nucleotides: TGCGCCAGCAGTGACCGCGAATGGACAGGGATCGCTGGAAACACCATATATTTT. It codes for CASSDREWTGIAGNTIYF.

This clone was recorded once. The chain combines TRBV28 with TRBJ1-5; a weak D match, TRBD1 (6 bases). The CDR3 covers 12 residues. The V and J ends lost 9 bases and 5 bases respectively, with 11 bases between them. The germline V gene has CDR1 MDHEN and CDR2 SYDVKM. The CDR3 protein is CASAGADQPQHF. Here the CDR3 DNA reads TGTGCCAGTGCGGGGGCCGATCAGCCCCAGCATTTT.

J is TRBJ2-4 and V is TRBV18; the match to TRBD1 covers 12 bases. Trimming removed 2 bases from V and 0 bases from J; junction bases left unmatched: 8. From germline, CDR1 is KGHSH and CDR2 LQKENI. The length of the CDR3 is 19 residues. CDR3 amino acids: CASSPGDRGRVVAKNIQYF. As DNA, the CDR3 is TGTGCCAGCTCACCAGGGGACAGGGGGCGCGTGGTAGCCAAAAACATTCAGTACTTC.

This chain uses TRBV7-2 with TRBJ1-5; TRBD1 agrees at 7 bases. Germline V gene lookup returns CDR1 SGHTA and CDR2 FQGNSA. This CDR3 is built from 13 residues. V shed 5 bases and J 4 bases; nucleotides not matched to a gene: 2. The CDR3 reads CASSDRENQPQHF. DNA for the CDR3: TGTGCCAGCAGCGACAGGGAGAATCAGCCCCAGCATTTT.

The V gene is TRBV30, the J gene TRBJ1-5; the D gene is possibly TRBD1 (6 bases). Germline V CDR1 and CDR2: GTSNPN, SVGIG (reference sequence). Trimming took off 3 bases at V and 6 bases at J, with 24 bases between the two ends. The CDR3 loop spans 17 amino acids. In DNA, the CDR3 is TGTGCCTGGAGCTCTAGGGGGGCCTCTCAAGGCAGTCAGCCCCAGCATTTT. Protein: CAWSSRGASQGSQPQHF.

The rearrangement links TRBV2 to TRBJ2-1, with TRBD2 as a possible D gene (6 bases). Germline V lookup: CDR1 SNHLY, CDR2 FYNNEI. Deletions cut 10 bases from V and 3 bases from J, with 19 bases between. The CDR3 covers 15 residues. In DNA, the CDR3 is TGTGCCACGGATTTAGCGGACCCCGGCTACAATGAGCAGTTCTTC. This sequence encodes CATDLADPGYNEQFF.

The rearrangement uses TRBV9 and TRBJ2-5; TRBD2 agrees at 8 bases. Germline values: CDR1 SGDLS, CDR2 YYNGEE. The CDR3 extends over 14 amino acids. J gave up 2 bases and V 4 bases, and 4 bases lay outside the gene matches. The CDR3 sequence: CASSYSGVQETQYF. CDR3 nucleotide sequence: TGTGCCAGCAGCTATAGCGGGGTACAAGAGACCCAGTACTTC.

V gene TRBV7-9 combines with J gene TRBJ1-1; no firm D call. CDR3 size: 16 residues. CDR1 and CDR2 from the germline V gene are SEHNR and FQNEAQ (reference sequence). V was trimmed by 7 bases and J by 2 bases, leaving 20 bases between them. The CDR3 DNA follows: TGTGCCAGCACCTCATTGTCCCCTGAGAGAAACACTGAAGCTTTCTTT. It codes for CASTSLSPERNTEAFF. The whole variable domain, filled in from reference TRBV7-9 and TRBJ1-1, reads DTGVSQNPRHKITKRGQNVTFRCDPISEHNRLYWYRQTLGQGPEFLTYFQNEAQLEKSRLLSDRFSAERPKGSFSTLEIQRTEQGDSAMYLCASTSLSPERNTEAFFGQGTRLTVV.

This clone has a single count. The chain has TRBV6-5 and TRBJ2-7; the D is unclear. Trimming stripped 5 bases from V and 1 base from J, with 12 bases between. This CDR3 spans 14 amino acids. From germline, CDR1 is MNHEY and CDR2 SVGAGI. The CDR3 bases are TGTGCCAGCAGTCGATTCCGGAATTCCTACGAGCAGTACTTC. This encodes CASSRFRNSYEQYF.

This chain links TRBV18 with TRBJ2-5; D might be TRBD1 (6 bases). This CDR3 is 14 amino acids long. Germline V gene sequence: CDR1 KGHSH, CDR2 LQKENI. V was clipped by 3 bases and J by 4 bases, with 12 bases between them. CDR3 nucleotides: TGTGCCAGCTCACCCACAGGGCTCCCAGAGACCCAGTACTTC. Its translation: CASSPTGLPETQYF.

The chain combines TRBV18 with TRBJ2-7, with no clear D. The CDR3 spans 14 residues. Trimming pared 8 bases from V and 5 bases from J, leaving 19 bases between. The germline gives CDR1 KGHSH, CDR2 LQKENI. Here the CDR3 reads CASLRGLSTHEQYF. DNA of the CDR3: TGTGCCAGCCTACGTGGGCTGTCGACCCACGAGCAGTACTTC.

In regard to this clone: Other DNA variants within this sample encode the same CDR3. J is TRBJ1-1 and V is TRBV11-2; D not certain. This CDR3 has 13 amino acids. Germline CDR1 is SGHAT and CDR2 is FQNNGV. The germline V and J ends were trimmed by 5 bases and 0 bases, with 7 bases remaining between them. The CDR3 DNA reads TGTGCCAGCAGCCCCCCTTTGAACACTGAAGCTTTCTTT. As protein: CASSPPLNTEAFF.

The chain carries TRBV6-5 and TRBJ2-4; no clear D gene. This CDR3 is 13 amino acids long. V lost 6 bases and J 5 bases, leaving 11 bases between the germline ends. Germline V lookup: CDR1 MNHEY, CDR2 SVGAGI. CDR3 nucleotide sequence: TGTGCCAGCAGGACTGGGCTGGAAAACATTCAGTACTTC. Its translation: CASRTGLENIQYF.

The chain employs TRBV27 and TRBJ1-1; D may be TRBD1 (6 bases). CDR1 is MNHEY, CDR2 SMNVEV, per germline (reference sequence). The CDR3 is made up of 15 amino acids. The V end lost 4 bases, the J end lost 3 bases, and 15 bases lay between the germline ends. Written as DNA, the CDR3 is TGTGCCAGCAGTTCATACAGGGTGGAGGACACTGAAGCTTTCTTT. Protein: CASSSYRVEDTEAFF.

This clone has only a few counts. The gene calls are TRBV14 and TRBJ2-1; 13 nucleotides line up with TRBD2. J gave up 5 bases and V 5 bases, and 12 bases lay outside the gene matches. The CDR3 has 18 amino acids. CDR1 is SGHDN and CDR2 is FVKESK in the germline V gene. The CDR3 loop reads CASSSGLAGSPFDNEQFF. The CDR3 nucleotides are TGTGCCAGCAGCTCGGGACTAGCGGGGTCCCCCTTCGACAATGAGCAGTTCTTC.

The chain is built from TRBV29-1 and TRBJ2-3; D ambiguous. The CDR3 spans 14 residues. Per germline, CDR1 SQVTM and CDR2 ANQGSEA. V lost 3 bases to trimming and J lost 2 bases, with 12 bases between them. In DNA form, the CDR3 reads TGCAGCGTTGATCTCGGACCTCACACAGATACGCAGTATTTT. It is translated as CSVDLGPHTDTQYF.

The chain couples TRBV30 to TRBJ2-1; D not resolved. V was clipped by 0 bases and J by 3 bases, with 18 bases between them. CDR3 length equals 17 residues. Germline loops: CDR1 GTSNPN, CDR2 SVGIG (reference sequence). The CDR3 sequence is CAWSVIPSLPGYNEQFF. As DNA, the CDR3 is TGTGCCTGGAGTGTAATACCGTCTTTGCCGGGCTACAATGAGCAGTTCTTC.

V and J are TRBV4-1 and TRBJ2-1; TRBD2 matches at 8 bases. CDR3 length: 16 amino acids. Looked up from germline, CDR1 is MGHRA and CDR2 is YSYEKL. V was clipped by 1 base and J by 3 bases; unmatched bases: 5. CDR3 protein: CASSQGSGSSYNEQFF. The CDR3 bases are TGCGCCAGCAGCCAAGGCAGCGGGAGCAGCTACAATGAGCAGTTCTTC.

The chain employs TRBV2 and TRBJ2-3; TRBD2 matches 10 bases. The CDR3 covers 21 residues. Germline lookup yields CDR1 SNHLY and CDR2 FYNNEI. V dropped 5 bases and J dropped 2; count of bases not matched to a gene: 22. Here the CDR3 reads CASSPPLKLAGKYGHTDTQYF. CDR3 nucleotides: TGTGCCAGCAGTCCACCATTGAAACTAGCGGGAAAATACGGTCACACAGATACGCAGTATTTT.

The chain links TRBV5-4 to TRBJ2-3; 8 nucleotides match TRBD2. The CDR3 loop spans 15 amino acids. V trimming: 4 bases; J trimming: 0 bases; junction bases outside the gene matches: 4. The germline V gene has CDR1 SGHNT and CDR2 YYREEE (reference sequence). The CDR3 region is CASSGKRGSTDTQYF. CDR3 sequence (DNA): TGTGCCAGCAGCGGAAAGCGGGGGAGCACAGATACGCAGTATTTT.

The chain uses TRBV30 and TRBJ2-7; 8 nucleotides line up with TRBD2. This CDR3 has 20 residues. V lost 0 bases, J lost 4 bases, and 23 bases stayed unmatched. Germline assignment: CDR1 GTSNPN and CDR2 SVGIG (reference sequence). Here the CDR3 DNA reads TGTGCCTGGAGTGTAGTTTGCGGGAGGACCGGAGTGGATCTTCAATACGAGCAGTACTTC. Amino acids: CAWSVVCGRTGVDLQYEQYF.

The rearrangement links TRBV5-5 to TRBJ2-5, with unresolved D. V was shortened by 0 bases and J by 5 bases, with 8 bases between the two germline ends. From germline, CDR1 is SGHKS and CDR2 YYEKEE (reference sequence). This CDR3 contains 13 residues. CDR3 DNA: TGTGCCAGCAGCTTGGGGGTAATGGAGACCCAGTACTTC. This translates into CASSLGVMETQYF.

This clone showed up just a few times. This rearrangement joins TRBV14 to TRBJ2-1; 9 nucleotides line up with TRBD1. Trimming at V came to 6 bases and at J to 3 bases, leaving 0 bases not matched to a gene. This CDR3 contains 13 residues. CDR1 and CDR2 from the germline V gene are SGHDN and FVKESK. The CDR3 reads CASRDRGYNEQFF. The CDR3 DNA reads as TGTGCCAGCAGGGACAGGGGCTACAATGAGCAGTTCTTC.